The 10 T cell receptor beta chains listed next were all sequenced from one sample in a study of blood T cell repertoires in COVID-19. The repertoire was sequenced with immunoSEQ multiplex PCR; TCRdb's copy has only in-frame clones and lacks some. The sample has 350,000 to 400,000 clones; 90% are singletons. Material: peripheral blood. The receptors derive from a man aged 18 to 30 with active or convalescent COVID-19.

The chain employs TRBV7-9 and TRBJ1-5, with a tentative D call TRBD1 (6 bases). Germline V gene data show CDR1 as SEHNR and CDR2 as FQNEAQ (reference sequence). CDR3 length equals 14 residues. V lost 5 bases to trimming and J lost 3 bases, with 11 bases between them. The CDR3 loop is CASSPGQNNQPQHF. The CDR3, as DNA: TGTGCCAGCAGCCCCGGACAGAACAATCAGCCCCAGCATTTT.

This clone has just one count. The J gene is TRBJ2-1, the V gene TRBV5-1; possible D gene TRBD2, 5 bases. Germline V gene lookup returns CDR1 SGHRS and CDR2 YFSETQ. The length of the CDR3 is 16 residues. Trimming shortened V by 0 bases and J by 2 bases, and 12 bases separated the two germline ends. In DNA, the CDR3 is TGCGCCAGCAGCTTGGCCGTGGAGGTGCCCTACAATGAGCAGTTCTTC. This sequence encodes CASSLAVEVPYNEQFF. Together with reference TRBV5-1 and TRBJ2-1, the CDR3 gives the full variable domain: KAGVTQTPRYLIKTRGQQVTLSCSPISGHRSVSWYQQTPGQGLQFLFEYFSETQRNKGNFPGRFSGRQFSNSRSEMNVSTLELGDSALYLCASSLAVEVPYNEQFFGPGTRLTVL.

CDR3 sequence reads: CASNTRMGQDDSGANVLTF. CDR3 coding DNA: TGTGCCAGCAACACTAGAATGGGACAGGACGACTCTGGGGCCAACGTCCTGACTTTC. The V gene is TRBV2, the J gene TRBJ2-6, with 8 bases identical to TRBD1. This CDR3 is built from 19 residues. Trimming removed 7 bases from V and 0 bases from J; junction bases left unmatched: 14. Per the germline V gene, CDR1 is SNHLY and CDR2 is FYNNEI.

This chain joins TRBV19 and TRBJ2-3, with a weak D call TRBD2 (6 bases). V lost 3 bases and J lost 3, with 10 bases in between. Looked up from germline, CDR1 is LNHDA and CDR2 is SQIVND (reference sequence). This CDR3 has 14 residues. In DNA, the CDR3 is TGTGCCAGTAGTATCTCCAGCGGGACAGATACGCAGTATTTT. Protein: CASSISSGTDTQYF.

This chain links TRBV7-2 with TRBJ1-3; D unresolved. The germline CDR1 and CDR2 sequences are SGHTA and FQGNSA. The CDR3 contains 16 residues. The V end was cut by 3 bases, the J end by 0 bases, with 12 bases between. The CDR3: CASSFLQVGSGNTIYF. The CDR3 coding sequence is TGTGCCAGCAGCTTTCTGCAGGTGGGCTCTGGAAACACCATATATTTT.

The J gene is TRBJ2-5, the V gene TRBV5-1, with 8 bases fitting TRBD2. V lost 0 bases, J lost 5 bases, and 3 bases stayed unmatched. The germline V gene encodes CDR1 SGHRS and CDR2 YFSETQ. The CDR3 loop spans 14 amino acids. The CDR3 here is CASSLETSVETQYF. The CDR3 coding sequence is TGCGCCAGCAGCTTGGAGACTAGCGTTGAGACCCAGTACTTC. Complete variable domain (other parts from reference TRBV5-1 and TRBJ2-5): KAGVTQTPRYLIKTRGQQVTLSCSPISGHRSVSWYQQTPGQGLQFLFEYFSETQRNKGNFPGRFSGRQFSNSRSEMNVSTLELGDSALYLCASSLETSVETQYFGPGTRLLVL.

The chain joins TRBV4-1 to TRBJ1-3; D might be TRBD1 (5 bases). V was cut by 2 bases and J by 3 bases, with 17 bases left in between. Germline CDR1 is MGHRA and CDR2 is YSYEKL. The length of the CDR3 is 17 residues. The CDR3 protein is CASSQTIGADSGNTIYF. The CDR3 nucleotides read TGCGCCAGCAGCCAAACCATAGGGGCAGATAGTGGAAACACCATATATTTT.

This chain joins TRBV7-8 and TRBJ1-5; no definite D call. This CDR3 is built from 14 residues. V lost 6 bases and J 5 bases, leaving 14 bases between the germline ends. Germline values: CDR1 SGHVS, CDR2 FQNEAQ. CDR3 in amino acids: CASSAERPYQPQHF. In DNA, the CDR3 is TGTGCCAGCAGTGCCGAGAGGCCCTATCAGCCCCAGCATTTT.

V and J are TRBV7-3 and TRBJ2-7; 9 positions agree with TRBD1. CDR1 is SGHTA, CDR2 FQGTGA, per germline. The CDR3 extends over 15 amino acids. V gave up 5 bases and J gave up 3 bases; unmatched junction bases: 8. CDR3: CASSLQQGANYEQYF. The CDR3 bases are TGTGCCAGCAGCCTGCAACAGGGGGCTAACTACGAGCAGTACTTC.

The chain couples TRBV7-2 to TRBJ1-3; D is perhaps TRBD1 (5 bases). Trimming cost V 7 bases and J 2 bases, with 15 bases left between them. Germline V gene lookup returns CDR1 SGHTA and CDR2 FQGNSA. The CDR3 extends over 15 amino acids. CDR3 loop: CASTLSRGAGNTIYF. As DNA, the CDR3 is TGTGCCAGCACCCTATCCCGGGGGGCTGGAAACACCATATATTTT.